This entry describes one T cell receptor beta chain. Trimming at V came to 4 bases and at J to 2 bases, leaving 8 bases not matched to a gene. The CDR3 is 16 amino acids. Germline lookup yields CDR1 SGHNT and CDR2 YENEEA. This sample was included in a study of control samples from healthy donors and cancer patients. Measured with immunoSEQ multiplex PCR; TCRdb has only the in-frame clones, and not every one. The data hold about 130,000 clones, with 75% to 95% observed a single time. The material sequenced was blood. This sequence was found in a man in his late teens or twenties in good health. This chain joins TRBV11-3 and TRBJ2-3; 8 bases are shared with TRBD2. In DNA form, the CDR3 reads TGTGCCAGCAGCTCGACGAGCGGGAGCTTCACAGATACGCAGTATTTT. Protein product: CASSSTSGSFTDTQYF.